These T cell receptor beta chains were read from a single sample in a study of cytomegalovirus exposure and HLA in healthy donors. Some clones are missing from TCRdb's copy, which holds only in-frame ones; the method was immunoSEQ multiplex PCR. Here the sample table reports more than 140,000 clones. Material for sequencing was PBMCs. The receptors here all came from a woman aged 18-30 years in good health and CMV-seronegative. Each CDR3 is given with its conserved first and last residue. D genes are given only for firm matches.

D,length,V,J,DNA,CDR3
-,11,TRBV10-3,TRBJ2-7,TGTGCCATCAGTGAATCCCGGAGGCAGTACTTC,CAISESRRQYF
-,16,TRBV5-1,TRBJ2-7,TGCGCCAGCAGCTTGTCCCCGAGCTCCCTTTCCTACGAGCAGTACTTC,CASSLSPSSLSYEQYF
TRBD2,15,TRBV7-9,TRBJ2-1,TGTGCCAGCAGCTTGCGGGAGGCCCGATGGGATGAGCAGTTCTTC,CASSLREARWDEQFF
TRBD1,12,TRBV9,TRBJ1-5,TGTGCCAGCAGCGAAGGGGGCGAGCCCCAGCATTTT,CASSEGGEPQHF
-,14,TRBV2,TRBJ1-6,TGTGCCAGCAGTGGGGGTCAGGGGTATTCACCCCTCCACTTT,CASSGGQGYSPLHF
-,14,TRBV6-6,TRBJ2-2,TGTGCCAGCACCGACGGACTACACCCCGGGGAGCTGTTTTTT,CASTDGLHPGELFF
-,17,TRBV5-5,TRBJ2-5,TGTGCCAGCAGCCCGAGCTTGGCGGAGGACCACCAAGAGACCCAGTACTTC,CASSPSLAEDHQETQYF
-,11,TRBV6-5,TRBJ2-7,TGTGCCAGCAGTTCAAACTACGAGCAGTACTTC,CASSSNYEQYF
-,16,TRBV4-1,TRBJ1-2,TGCGCCAGCAGCCAAGATATAGACAGAAAATTCAATGGCTACACCTTC,CASSQDIDRKFNGYTF
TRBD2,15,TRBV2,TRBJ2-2,TGTGCCAGCAGCACGGGACTAGTCTACACCGGGGAGCTGTTTTTT,CASSTGLVYTGELFF
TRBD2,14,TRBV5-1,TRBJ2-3,TGCGCCAGCAGCTCGGGGGAGGGAAGGGATACGCAGTATTTT,CASSSGEGRDTQYF
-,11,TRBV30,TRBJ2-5,TGTGCCTGGACGGGTGGGGAGACCCAGTACTTC,CAWTGGETQYF
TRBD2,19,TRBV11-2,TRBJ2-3,TGTGCCAGCAGCTTGCAACAGACCATCCTAGCGGGAGGAGAGGATACGCAGTATTTT,CASSLQQTILAGGEDTQYF
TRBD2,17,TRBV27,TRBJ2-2,TGTGCCAGCAGTTCCCTCGTCGTCGGGGGGTCCCTCCGGGAGCTGTTTTTT,CASSSLVVGGSLRELFF
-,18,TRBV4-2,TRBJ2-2,TGTGCCAGCAGCCAAGACACAGCGGCTAGCGCTACACCCGGGGAGCTGTTTTTT,CASSQDTAASATPGELFF
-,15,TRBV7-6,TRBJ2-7,TGTGCCAGCAGCTTAGATAGGGGATTCTCCTACGAGCAGTACTTC,CASSLDRGFSYEQYF
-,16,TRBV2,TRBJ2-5,TGTGCCAGCAGTGAAGTGGACAGCCGGTACCAAGAGACCCAGTACTTC,CASSEVDSRYQETQYF
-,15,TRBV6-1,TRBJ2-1,TGTGCCAGCAGTGAAGCGATGGGTAGGAGGGCCGGGACGTTCTTC,CASSEAMGRRAGTFF
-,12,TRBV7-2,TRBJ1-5,TGTGCCAGCAGCTTCGACCGAGGGCCCCAGCATTTT,CASSFDRGPQHF
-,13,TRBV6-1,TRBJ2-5,TGTGCCAGCAGCAACAGGAATAAAGAGACCCAGTACTTC,CASSNRNKETQYF
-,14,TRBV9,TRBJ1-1,TGTGCCAGCAGCGTAGGTTCACAGAACACTGAAGCTTTCTTT,CASSVGSQNTEAFF
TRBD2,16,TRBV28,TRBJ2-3,TGTGCCAGCAGCCTATCTCTAGCGGGGTACACAGATACGCAGTATTTT,CASSLSLAGYTDTQYF
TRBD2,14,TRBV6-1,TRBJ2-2,TGTGCCAGCACTCTAGCGGGAGAGGCCGGGGAGCTGTTTTTT,CASTLAGEAGELFF